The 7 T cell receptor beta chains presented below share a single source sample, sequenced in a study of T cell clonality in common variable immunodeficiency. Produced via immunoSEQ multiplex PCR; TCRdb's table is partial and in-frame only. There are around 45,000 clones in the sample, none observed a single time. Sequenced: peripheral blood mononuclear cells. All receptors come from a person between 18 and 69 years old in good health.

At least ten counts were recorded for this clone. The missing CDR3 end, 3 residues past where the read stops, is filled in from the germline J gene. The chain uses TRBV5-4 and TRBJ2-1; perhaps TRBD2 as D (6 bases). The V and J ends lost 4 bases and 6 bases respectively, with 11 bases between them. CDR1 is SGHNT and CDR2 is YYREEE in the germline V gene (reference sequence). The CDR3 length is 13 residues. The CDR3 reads CASSIQRVNEQFF. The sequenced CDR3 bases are TGTGCCAGCAGCATTCAGCGGGTCAATGAG.

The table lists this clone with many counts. The sequenced part of the CDR3 DNA is TGTGCCATCAGTCAGGGGTACGGCACTGAA. As protein: CAISQGYGTE. In full, the CDR3 reads CAISQGYGTEAFF. The rearrangement links TRBV10-3 to TRBJ1-1, with a weak D call TRBD1 (6 bases). Sequencing ends 3 residues short of the CDR3 end; the germline J gene provides the rest. The CDR3 contains 13 residues. V lost 5 bases and J 4 bases, leaving 11 bases between the germline ends. Germline V gene lookup returns CDR1 ENHRY and CDR2 SYGVKD.

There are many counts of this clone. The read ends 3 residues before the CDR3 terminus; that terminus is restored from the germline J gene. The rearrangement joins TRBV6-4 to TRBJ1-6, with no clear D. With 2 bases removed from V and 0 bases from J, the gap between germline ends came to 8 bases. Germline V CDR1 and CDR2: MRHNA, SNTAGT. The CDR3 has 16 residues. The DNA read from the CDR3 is TGTGCCAGCAGTGACGGCGGGAGCTCCTATAATTCACCC. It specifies CASSDGGSSYNSP. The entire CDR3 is CASSDGGSSYNSPLHF.

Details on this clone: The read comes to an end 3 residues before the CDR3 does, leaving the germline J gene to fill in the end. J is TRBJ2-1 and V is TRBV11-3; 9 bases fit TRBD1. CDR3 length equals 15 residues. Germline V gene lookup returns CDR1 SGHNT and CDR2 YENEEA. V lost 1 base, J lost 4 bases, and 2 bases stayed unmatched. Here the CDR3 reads CASSLGGTGYNEQFF. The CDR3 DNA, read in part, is TGTGCCAGCAGCTTAGGTGGGACAGGGTACAATGAG.

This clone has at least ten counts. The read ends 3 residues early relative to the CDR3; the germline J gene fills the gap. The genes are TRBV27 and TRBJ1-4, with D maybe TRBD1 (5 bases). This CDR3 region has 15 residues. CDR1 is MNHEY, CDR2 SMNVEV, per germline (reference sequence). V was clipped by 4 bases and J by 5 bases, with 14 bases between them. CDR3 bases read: TGTGCCAGCAGTTCTCTCGGGCGGGGGAATGAAAAA. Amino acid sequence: CASSSLGRGNEK. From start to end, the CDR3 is CASSSLGRGNEKLFF.

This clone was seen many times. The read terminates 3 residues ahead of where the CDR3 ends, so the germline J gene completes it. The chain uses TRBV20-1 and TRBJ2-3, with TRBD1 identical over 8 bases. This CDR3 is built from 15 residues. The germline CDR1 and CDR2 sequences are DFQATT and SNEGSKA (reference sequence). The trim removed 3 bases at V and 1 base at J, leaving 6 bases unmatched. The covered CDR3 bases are TGCAGTGCTAGGGAGTGGACAGGGCGCACAGATACG. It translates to CSAREWTGRTDT. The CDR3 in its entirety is CSAREWTGRTDTQYF.

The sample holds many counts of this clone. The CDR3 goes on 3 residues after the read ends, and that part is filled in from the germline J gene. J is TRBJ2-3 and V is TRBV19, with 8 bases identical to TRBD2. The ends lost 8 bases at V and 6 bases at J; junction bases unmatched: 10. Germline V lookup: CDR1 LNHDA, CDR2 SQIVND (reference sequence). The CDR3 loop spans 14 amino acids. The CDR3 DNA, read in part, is TGTGCCAGTTCGGTACGGGGGGGCCGGGATACG. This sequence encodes CASSVRGGRDT. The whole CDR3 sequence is CASSVRGGRDTQYF.